A selection of T cell receptor beta chains follows, all from one sample in a study of spatial heterogeneity in lung cancer. TCRdb redid the calling of the 5' RACE reads with MiXCR, one entry per CDR3 protein. Altogether some 44,000 distinct CDR3 sequences are present, 12% to 15% being singletons, with the ten largest covering 56%. The sequenced sample was PBMCs, obtained at surgery. These receptors were obtained from a male donor with early-stage non-small cell lung cancer. Both conserved end residues are part of each CDR3. Each record gives: V gene, J gene, D gene, clone size, CDR3 protein, CDR3 DNA. A D gene is named only where the DNA matches it firmly. Expanded clones get a size class; other rows say once, few or many, or leave the size out.

v_call: TRBV11-2; j_call: TRBJ2-1; d_call: .; clone_size: many; cdr3_aa: CASRRTISYNEQFF; cdr3_nt: TGTGCCAGCAGACGGACTATCTCCTACAATGAGCAGTTCTTC
v_call: TRBV6-1; j_call: TRBJ2-5; d_call: .; clone_size: .; cdr3_aa: CASSEDLTRETQYF; cdr3_nt: TGTGCCAGCAGTGAGGACCTGACCAGGGAGACCCAGTACTTC
v_call: TRBV3-1; j_call: TRBJ1-1; d_call: .; clone_size: many; cdr3_aa: CASSQGAGSEAFF; cdr3_nt: TGTGCCAGCAGCCAAGGCGCGGGCTCTGAAGCTTTCTTT
v_call: TRBV6-1; j_call: TRBJ1-4; d_call: .; clone_size: .; cdr3_aa: CAGSPSATNEKLFF; cdr3_nt: TGTGCCGGGAGTCCCTCAGCAACTAATGAAAAACTGTTTTTT
v_call: TRBV20-1; j_call: TRBJ2-7; d_call: .; clone_size: .; cdr3_aa: CSARESARAYEQYF; cdr3_nt: TGCAGTGCTAGAGAGTCGGCGAGAGCCTACGAGCAGTACTTC
v_call: TRBV6-5; j_call: TRBJ1-5; d_call: .; clone_size: few; cdr3_aa: CASSRGPGQPQHF; cdr3_nt: TGTGCCAGCTCCCGCGGGCCTGGGCAGCCCCAGCATTTT
v_call: TRBV7-2; j_call: TRBJ2-7; d_call: TRBD1; clone_size: few; cdr3_aa: CASSFDRGYEQYF; cdr3_nt: TGTGCCAGCAGCTTCGACAGGGGGTACGAGCAGTACTTC
v_call: TRBV5-1; j_call: TRBJ2-3; d_call: TRBD1; clone_size: many; cdr3_aa: CASSSTGSDTQYF; cdr3_nt: TGCGCCAGCAGCTCGACAGGGTCAGATACGCAGTATTTT
v_call: TRBV18; j_call: TRBJ2-5; d_call: .; clone_size: .; cdr3_aa: CASSPEVEETQYF; cdr3_nt: TGTGCCAGCTCACCAGAGGTAGAAGAGACCCAGTACTTC
v_call: TRBV6-2/TRBV6-3; j_call: TRBJ2-1; d_call: TRBD2; clone_size: few; cdr3_aa: CASSLTSGAYNEQFF; cdr3_nt: TGTGCCAGCAGTTTGACTAGCGGGGCCTACAATGAGCAGTTCTTC
v_call: TRBV19; j_call: TRBJ1-5; d_call: .; clone_size: many; cdr3_aa: CASRLSGGNQPQHF; cdr3_nt: TGTGCCAGTCGGCTATCTGGGGGCAATCAGCCCCAGCATTTT
v_call: TRBV7-2; j_call: TRBJ2-3; d_call: .; clone_size: many; cdr3_aa: CASSLVGGRGDTQYF; cdr3_nt: TGTGCCAGCAGCTTAGTAGGAGGGCGGGGAGATACGCAGTATTTT
v_call: TRBV5-4; j_call: TRBJ2-3; d_call: .; clone_size: .; cdr3_aa: CASSLKEGTDTQYF; cdr3_nt: TGTGCCAGCAGCTTGAAGGAGGGCACAGATACGCAGTATTTT
v_call: TRBV10-3; j_call: TRBJ2-7; d_call: TRBD2; clone_size: .; cdr3_aa: CAISLAGGPGEQYF; cdr3_nt: TGTGCCATCAGCCTAGCGGGGGGGCCTGGCGAGCAGTACTTC
v_call: TRBV5-6; j_call: TRBJ1-1; d_call: .; clone_size: few; cdr3_aa: CASSPSSNAYTEAFF; cdr3_nt: TGTGCCAGCAGCCCATCGTCGAATGCGTACACTGAAGCTTTCTTT
v_call: TRBV6-2/TRBV6-3; j_call: TRBJ1-1; d_call: .; clone_size: .; cdr3_aa: CASGKAQTARAFF; cdr3_nt: TGTGCCAGCGGGAAGGCACAGACAGCACGGGCTTTCTTT
v_call: TRBV5-4; j_call: TRBJ2-5; d_call: .; clone_size: few; cdr3_aa: CASSLLTGTGETQYF; cdr3_nt: TGTGCCAGCAGCTTGCTAACAGGGACGGGAGAGACCCAGTACTTC
v_call: TRBV2; j_call: TRBJ2-2; d_call: .; clone_size: few; cdr3_aa: CASSESHTGELFF; cdr3_nt: TGTGCCAGCAGTGAGTCCCACACCGGGGAGCTGTTTTTT
v_call: TRBV7-2; j_call: TRBJ2-3; d_call: TRBD2; clone_size: few; cdr3_aa: CASSPGLATDTQYF; cdr3_nt: TGTGCCAGCAGCCCGGGACTAGCCACAGATACGCAGTATTTT
v_call: TRBV15; j_call: TRBJ2-7; d_call: .; clone_size: .; cdr3_aa: CATSRPSVPGPAEQYF; cdr3_nt: TGTGCCACCAGCAGACCCTCGGTGCCAGGGCCTGCCGAGCAGTACTTC
v_call: TRBV9; j_call: TRBJ1-4; d_call: TRBD1; clone_size: many; cdr3_aa: CASSANPGGGDEKLFF; cdr3_nt: TGTGCCAGCAGTGCAAACCCAGGGGGCGGGGATGAAAAACTGTTTTTT
v_call: TRBV20-1; j_call: TRBJ1-2; d_call: .; clone_size: few; cdr3_aa: CSASPDYGYTF; cdr3_nt: TGCAGTGCTAGCCCTGACTATGGCTACACCTTC
v_call: TRBV4-1; j_call: TRBJ2-3; d_call: TRBD2; clone_size: few; cdr3_aa: CASSQRGLAGSTDTQYF; cdr3_nt: TGCGCCAGCAGCCAAAGGGGGCTAGCGGGGTCCACAGATACGCAGTATTTT
v_call: TRBV20-1; j_call: TRBJ2-3; d_call: .; clone_size: few; cdr3_aa: CSAFLEGTDTQYF; cdr3_nt: TGCAGTGCCTTCCTCGAGGGGACAGATACGCAGTATTTT
v_call: TRBV3-1; j_call: TRBJ1-1; d_call: .; clone_size: .; cdr3_aa: CASSQDFGDLTEAFF; cdr3_nt: TGTGCCAGCAGCCAAGACTTCGGAGACCTCACTGAAGCTTTCTTT